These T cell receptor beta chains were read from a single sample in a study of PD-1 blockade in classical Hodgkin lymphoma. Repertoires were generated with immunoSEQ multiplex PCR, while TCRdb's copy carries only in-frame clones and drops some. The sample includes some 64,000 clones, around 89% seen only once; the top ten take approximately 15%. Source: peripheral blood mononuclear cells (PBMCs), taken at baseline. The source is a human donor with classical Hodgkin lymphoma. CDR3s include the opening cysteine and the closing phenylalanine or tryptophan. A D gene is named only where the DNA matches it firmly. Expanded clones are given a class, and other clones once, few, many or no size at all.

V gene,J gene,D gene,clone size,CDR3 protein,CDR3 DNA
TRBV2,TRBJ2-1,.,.,CASSETDAGEQFF,TGTGCCAGCAGTGAAACTGATGCGGGCGAGCAGTTCTTC
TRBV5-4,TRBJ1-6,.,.,CASSLDGGPTFHSPLHF,TGTGCCAGCAGCTTGGACGGGGGACCTACCTTCCATTCACCCCTCCACTTT
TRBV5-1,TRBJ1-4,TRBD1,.,CASSSGQPNEKLFF,TGCGCCAGCAGCTCGGGACAGCCTAATGAAAAACTGTTTTTT
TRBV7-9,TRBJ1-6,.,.,CASSRWINSPLHF,TGTGCCAGCAGCAGGTGGATTAATTCACCCCTCCACTTT
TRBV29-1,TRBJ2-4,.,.,CSVVRAARRSTAKNIQYF,TGCAGCGTTGTGCGGGCGGCCCGAAGATCGACCGCCAAAAACATTCAGTACTTC
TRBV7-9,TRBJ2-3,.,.,CASSSPVSSTDTQYF,TGTGCCAGCAGCTCCCCCGTTTCTAGCACAGATACGCAGTATTTT
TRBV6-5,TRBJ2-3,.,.,CASSQGYTQYF,TGTGCCAGCAGTCAGGGCTATACGCAGTATTTT
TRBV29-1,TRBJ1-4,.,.,CSVFVVGELFF,TGCAGCGTTTTCGTTGTTGGGGAACTGTTTTTT
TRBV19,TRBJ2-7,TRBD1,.,CASSPRTGGYEQYF,TGTGCCAGTAGCCCTCGGACAGGGGGTTACGAGCAGTACTTC
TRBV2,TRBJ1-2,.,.,CASSETFSGPGYTF,TGTGCCAGCAGTGAAACCTTTTCAGGGCCTGGCTACACCTTC
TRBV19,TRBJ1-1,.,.,CASSIVQWGAEAFF,TGTGCCAGTAGTATAGTTCAGTGGGGCGCCGAAGCTTTCTTT
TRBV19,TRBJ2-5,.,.,CASSASTPVRGTQYF,TGTGCCAGTAGTGCCTCGACACCTGTAAGGGGGACCCAGTACTTC
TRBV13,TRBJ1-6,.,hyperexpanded,CASSPRPWSPLHF,TGTGCCAGCAGCCCCCGCCCCTGGTCACCCCTCCACTTT
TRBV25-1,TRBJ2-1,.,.,CASSVGGLRYNEQFF,TGTGCCAGCAGTGTAGGGGGGTTGAGGTACAATGAGCAGTTCTTC
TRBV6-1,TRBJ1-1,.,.,CASSDYSRGIMNTEAFF,TGTGCCAGCAGTGACTATTCGAGGGGGATCATGAACACTGAAGCTTTCTTT
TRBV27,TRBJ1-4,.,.,CASSLQTGINEKLFF,TGTGCCAGCAGTTTACAGACGGGGATTAATGAAAAACTGTTTTTT
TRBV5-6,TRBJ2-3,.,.,CASSHGGPLTDTQYF,TGTGCCAGCAGCCATGGGGGACCGCTCACAGATACGCAGTATTTT
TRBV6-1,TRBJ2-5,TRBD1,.,CASSKTGSQETQYF,TGTGCCAGCAGTAAGACAGGGAGCCAAGAGACCCAGTACTTC
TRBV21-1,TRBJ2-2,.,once,CASSKRVFPGLVLSVSRELFF,TGTGCCAGCAGCAAACGGGTTTTCCCGGGACTAGTTCTGTCAGTGTCCCGGGAGCTGTTTTTT
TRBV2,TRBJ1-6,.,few,CASGVGNSPLHF,TGTGCCAGCGGTGTCGGTAATTCACCCCTCCACTTT
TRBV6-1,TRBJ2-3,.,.,CAVGSRGPVRDTQYF,TGTGCCGTTGGGTCTCGGGGGCCAGTTCGGGATACGCAGTATTTT
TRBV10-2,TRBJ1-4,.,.,CASSAGIAEKLFF,TGCGCCAGCAGTGCAGGGATCGCCGAAAAACTGTTTTTT
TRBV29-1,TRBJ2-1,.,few,CSVEREIRHDQFF,TGCAGCGTTGAACGGGAAATTCGGCACGATCAGTTCTTC
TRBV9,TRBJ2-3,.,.,CASSVSSSSTDTQYF,TGTGCCAGCAGCGTAAGTAGTAGCTCCACAGATACGCAGTATTTT
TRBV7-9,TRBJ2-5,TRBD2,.,CASSVSGGTQYF,TGTGCCAGCAGCGTATCGGGGGGGACCCAGTACTTC